This passage covers 22 T cell receptor beta chains from one sample sequenced in a study of CXCR3-negative and CXCR3-positive naive CD8 T cells. Whole-study results and caveats: CXCR3-positive naive cells had TRB CDR3s that were more hydrophobic than CXCR3-negative naive cells had.

The method, 5' RACE with UMI labels, was used to prepare the TRB cDNA libraries. With the 5' RACE reads reprocessed, TCRdb shows one record per CDR3 protein and no DNA. Recorded here are some 85,000 distinct CDR3 sequences; the top ten clones represent 0.53%. Antigen specificity for these receptors is unknown. The sample consisted of naive CXCR3+ CD8+ T cells from blood. Subset noted: CD45RO-CCR7+CD27+CD95- naive CD8+ T cells expressing CXCR3 (TNR3+). These receptors were taken from a human donor in good health. Some clones in this sample may be carry-over from other donors' samples.

This sequence joins TRBV12-3 or TRBV12-4 and TRBJ2-1; TCRdb proposes TRBD2, but this gene call is untestable without DNA. The CDR3 has 14 amino acids. CDR3 region: CASSGRDLYNEQFF.

This sequence joins TRBV29-1 and TRBJ1-2; without DNA, the TCRdb call of TRBD1 cannot be checked. This CDR3 contains 11 residues. Germline values: CDR1 SQVTM, CDR2 ANQGSEA. CDR3 residues: CSGADNHGYTF. Supplemented by reference TRBV29-1 and TRBJ1-2, the full variable domain reads SAVISQKPSRDICQRGTSLTIQCQVDSQVTMMFWYRQQPGQSLTLIATANQGSEATYESGFVIDKFPISRPNLTFSTLTVSNMSPEDSSIYLCSGADNHGYTFGSGTRLTVV.

This sequence joins TRBV29-1 and TRBJ1-1. The CDR3 is made up of 14 amino acids. Germline CDR1 SQVTM, CDR2 ANQGSEA. CDR3 protein: CSVEDLGGRSEAFF.

The chain employs TRBV5-1 and TRBJ2-7. Germline assignment: CDR1 SGHRS and CDR2 YFSETQ. The CDR3 sequence is 15 residues long. The chain's CDR3 is CASSLTGQGSYEQYF.

The genes are TRBV5-1 and TRBJ2-7; the TRBD2 assignment by TCRdb is unverifiable without DNA. Looked up from germline, CDR1 is SGHRS and CDR2 is YFSETQ. The CDR3 is 15 residues long. CDR3 region: CASSLAGGPVFEQYF.

This rearrangement joins TRBV21-1 to TRBJ1-1. TRBV21-1 is a pseudogene segment. The CDR3 contains 12 residues. The CDR3 loop is CASSKGDTEAFF.

The V and J genes are TRBV18 and TRBJ2-1; absent DNA, TCRdb's TRBD2 call cannot be checked. This CDR3 has 14 amino acids. The V gene's germline CDR1 is KGHSH and CDR2 LQKENI. CDR3 region: CASSPGGLYNEQFF.

This chain links TRBV7-9 with TRBJ2-5; TCRdb calls TRBD1, which cannot be checked without DNA. In germline, CDR1 is SEHNR, CDR2 FQNEAQ (reference sequence). The CDR3 is 16 amino acids. CDR3 sequence reads: CASSRQAGEHSQTQYF.

V usage is TRBV12-3 or TRBV12-4 and J usage is TRBJ2-3; TCRdb proposes TRBD2, but this gene call is untestable without DNA. The CDR3 is made up of 13 amino acids. CDR3 residues: CATGLADTDTQYF.

CDR3 amino acids: CATGDGFTGELFF. The V and J genes are TRBV28 and TRBJ2-2; there is no DNA to check the TCRdb D call of TRBD1. Germline lookup yields CDR1 MDHEN and CDR2 SYDVKM. This CDR3 has 13 amino acids.

This sequence joins TRBV3-1 and TRBJ2-1. Germline V gene sequence: CDR1 LGHDT, CDR2 YNNKEL (reference sequence). The CDR3 consists of 16 residues. The CDR3: CASSQEWGGPYNEQFF.

The rearrangement links TRBV18 to TRBJ2-3; TCRdb outputs TRBD1, but without DNA this stays unchecked. CDR1 KGHSH and CDR2 LQKENI come from the germline V gene. CDR3 length: 14 residues. The CDR3 spells CASAWGRVTDTQYF.

The rearrangement links TRBV2 to TRBJ2-7; with no DNA, the TCRdb D assignment of TRBD1 cannot be verified. Germline lookup yields CDR1 SNHLY and CDR2 FYNNEI. The CDR3 sequence is 13 residues long. CDR3 in amino acids: CASSTAGGYEQYF.

This chain connects TRBV28 to TRBJ2-7; the D call of TRBD2 rests on TCRdb alone, since no DNA is present to check it. The CDR3 extends over 14 amino acids. The germline gives CDR1 MDHEN, CDR2 SYDVKM. The CDR3 spells CASSLSIASYEQYF.

The chain joins TRBV7-2 to TRBJ2-4; TCRdb lists TRBD1, though no DNA is available to test this call. The CDR3 runs to 15 residues. Germline CDR1 SGHTA, CDR2 FQGNSA. This CDR3 reads CASSSPGQPQNVQYF.

This rearrangement joins TRBV29-1 to TRBJ2-1; TCRdb designates TRBD1, a call that cannot be tested without DNA. CDR3 length equals 13 residues. Germline assignment: CDR1 SQVTM and CDR2 ANQGSEA. CDR3 loop: CSGSGGTTNEQFF.

V usage is TRBV19 and J usage is TRBJ2-1; with no DNA, the TCRdb D assignment of TRBD1 cannot be verified. This CDR3 spans 16 amino acids. Per germline, CDR1 LNHDA and CDR2 SQIVND (reference sequence). The CDR3 loop reads CASTERWGLGRNEQFF.

CDR3 protein: CASSSPKDRGDYEQYF. V gene TRBV7-6 combines with J gene TRBJ2-7; TCRdb proposes TRBD1, but this gene call is untestable without DNA. The CDR3 consists of 16 residues. Looked up from germline, CDR1 is SGHVS and CDR2 is FNYEAQ. The variable domain in full, completed from reference TRBV7-6 and TRBJ2-7, reads GAGVSQSPRYKVTKRGQDVALRCDPISGHVSLYWYRQALGQGPEFLTYFNYEAQQDKSGLPNDRFSAERPEGSISTLTIQRTEQRDSAMYRCASSSPKDRGDYEQYFGPGTRLTVT.

The chain has TRBV7-9 and TRBJ2-7; checking the TCRdb D call of TRBD1 is not possible without DNA. CDR3 length: 13 residues. Germline-derived CDR1 and CDR2 are SEHNR and FQNEAQ (reference sequence). CDR3 loop: CASSLRQGGEQYF.

This chain joins TRBV20-1 and TRBJ2-7; TCRdb's D call, TRBD1, is unchecked because there is no DNA. The CDR3 contains 14 residues. Per the germline V gene, CDR1 is DFQATT and CDR2 is SNEGSKA (reference sequence). The CDR3 region is CSARDRDGPYEQYF.

This chain uses TRBV6-1 with TRBJ1-5. The CDR3 runs 13 residues. Germline V lookup: CDR1 MNHNS, CDR2 SASEGT. The CDR3: CASSVVSNQPQHF.

The rearrangement links TRBV27 to TRBJ1-1; the D call from TCRdb, TRBD1, cannot be confirmed without DNA. Germline V gene data show CDR1 as MNHEY and CDR2 as SMNVEV (reference sequence). CDR3 length equals 13 residues. The CDR3 spells CASSLSDRAEAFF.